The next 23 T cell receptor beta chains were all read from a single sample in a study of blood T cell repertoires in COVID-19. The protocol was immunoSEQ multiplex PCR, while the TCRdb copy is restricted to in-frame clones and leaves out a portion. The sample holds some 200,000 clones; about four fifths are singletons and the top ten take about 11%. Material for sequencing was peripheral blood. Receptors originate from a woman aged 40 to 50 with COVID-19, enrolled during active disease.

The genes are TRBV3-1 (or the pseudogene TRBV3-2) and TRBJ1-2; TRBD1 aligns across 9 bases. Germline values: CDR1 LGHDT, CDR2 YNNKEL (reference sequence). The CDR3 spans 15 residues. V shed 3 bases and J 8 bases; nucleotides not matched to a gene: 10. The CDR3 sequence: CASSHTGTGFGGYTF. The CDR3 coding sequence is TGTGCCAGCAGCCACACCGGGACAGGGTTCGGGGGCTACACCTTC.

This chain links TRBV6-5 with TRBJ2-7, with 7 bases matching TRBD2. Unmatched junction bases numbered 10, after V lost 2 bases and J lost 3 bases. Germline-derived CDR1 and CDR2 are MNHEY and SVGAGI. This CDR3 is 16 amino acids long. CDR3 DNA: TGTGCCAGCAGTTACAATGCCGGGGCTAGCGGCTACGAGCAGTACTTC. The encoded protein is CASSYNAGASGYEQYF.

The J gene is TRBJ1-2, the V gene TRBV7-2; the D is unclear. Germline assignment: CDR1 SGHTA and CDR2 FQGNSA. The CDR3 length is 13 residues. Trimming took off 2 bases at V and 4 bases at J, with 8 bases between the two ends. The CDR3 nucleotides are TGTGCCAGCAGCTTATCTCAGTTCTATGGCTACACCTTC. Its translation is CASSLSQFYGYTF.

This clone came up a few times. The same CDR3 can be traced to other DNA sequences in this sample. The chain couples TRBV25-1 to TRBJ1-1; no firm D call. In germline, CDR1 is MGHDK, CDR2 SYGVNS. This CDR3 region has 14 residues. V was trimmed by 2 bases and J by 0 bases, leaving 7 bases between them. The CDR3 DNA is TGTGCCAGCAGTGAAGGAGGGTTGAACACTGAAGCTTTCTTT. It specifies CASSEGGLNTEAFF. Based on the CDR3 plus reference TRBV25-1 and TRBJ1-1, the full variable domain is EADIYQTPRYLVIGTGKKITLECSQTMGHDKMYWYQQDPGMELHLIHYSYGVNSTEKGDLSSESTVSRIRTEHFPLTLESARPSHTSQYLCASSEGGLNTEAFFGQGTRLTVV.

In nucleotides, the CDR3 is TGTGCCAGCAGTTATCCAACAGTTCTCTCTGGAAACACCATATATTTT. Translation: CASSYPTVLSGNTIYF. The chain joins TRBV28 to TRBJ1-3; no firm D call. This CDR3 region has 16 residues. V dropped 4 bases and J dropped 0 bases, with 13 bases sitting between them. Germline-derived CDR1 and CDR2 are MDHEN and SYDVKM.

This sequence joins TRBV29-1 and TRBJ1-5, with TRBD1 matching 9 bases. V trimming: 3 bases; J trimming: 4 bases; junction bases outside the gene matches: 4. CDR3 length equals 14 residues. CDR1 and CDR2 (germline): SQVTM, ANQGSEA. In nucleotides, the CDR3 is TGCAGCGTTGAGTCCGGGACAGGGAATCAGCCCCAGCATTTT. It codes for CSVESGTGNQPQHF. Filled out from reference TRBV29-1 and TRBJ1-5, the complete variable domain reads SAVISQKPSRDICQRGTSLTIQCQVDSQVTMMFWYRQQPGQSLTLIATANQGSEATYESGFVIDKFPISRPNLTFSTLTVSNMSPEDSSIYLCSVESGTGNQPQHFGDGTRLSIL.

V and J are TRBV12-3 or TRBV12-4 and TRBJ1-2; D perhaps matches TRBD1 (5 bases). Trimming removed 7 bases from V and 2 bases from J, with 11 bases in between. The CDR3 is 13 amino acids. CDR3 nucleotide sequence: TGTGCCAGCACCGCTACAGGAAACTATGGCTACACCTTC. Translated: CASTATGNYGYTF.

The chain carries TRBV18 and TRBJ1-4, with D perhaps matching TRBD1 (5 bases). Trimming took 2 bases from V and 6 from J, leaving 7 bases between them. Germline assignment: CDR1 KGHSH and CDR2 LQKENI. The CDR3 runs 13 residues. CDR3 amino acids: CASSPAGDEKLFF. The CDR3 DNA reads TGTGCCAGCTCACCAGCGGGGGATGAAAAACTGTTTTTT.

Here the CDR3 DNA reads TGCGCCAGCAGCTTGATGTCTGGAGGGACAGGGGTTTCAGACATTCAGTACTTC. Translating it yields CASSLMSGGTGVSDIQYF. The chain recombines TRBV5-1 with TRBJ2-4; 10 bases match TRBD1. CDR1 is SGHRS and CDR2 is YFSETQ in the germline V gene. This CDR3 is 18 amino acids long. V gave up 1 base and J gave up 8 bases; unmatched junction bases: 15.

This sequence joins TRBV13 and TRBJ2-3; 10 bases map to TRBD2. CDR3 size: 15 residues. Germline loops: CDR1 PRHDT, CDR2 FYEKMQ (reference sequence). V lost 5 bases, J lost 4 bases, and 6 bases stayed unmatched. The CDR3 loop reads CASSSSGGTADTQYF. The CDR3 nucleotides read TGTGCCAGCAGCAGTAGCGGGGGGACCGCAGATACGCAGTATTTT.

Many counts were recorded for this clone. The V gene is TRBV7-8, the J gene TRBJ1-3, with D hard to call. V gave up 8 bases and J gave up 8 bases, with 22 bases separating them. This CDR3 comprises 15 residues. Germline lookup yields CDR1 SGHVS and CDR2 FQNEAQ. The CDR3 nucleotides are TGTGCCAGCTCCCCGGGTACTGGGTCTGTGGACACCATATATTTT. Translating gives CASSPGTGSVDTIYF.

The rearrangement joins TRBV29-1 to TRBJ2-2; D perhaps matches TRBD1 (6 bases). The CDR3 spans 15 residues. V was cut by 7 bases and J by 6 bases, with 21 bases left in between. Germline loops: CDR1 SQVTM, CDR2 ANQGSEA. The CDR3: CSGMSPTEGAGELFF. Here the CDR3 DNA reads TGCAGCGGGATGAGTCCGACCGAGGGGGCCGGGGAGCTGTTTTTT.

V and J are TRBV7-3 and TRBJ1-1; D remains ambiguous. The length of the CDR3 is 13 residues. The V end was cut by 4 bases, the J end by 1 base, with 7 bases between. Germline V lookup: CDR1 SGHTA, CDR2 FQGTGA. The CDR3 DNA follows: TGTGCCAGCAGCTCAACTCGGAACACTGAAGCTTTCTTT. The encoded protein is CASSSTRNTEAFF.

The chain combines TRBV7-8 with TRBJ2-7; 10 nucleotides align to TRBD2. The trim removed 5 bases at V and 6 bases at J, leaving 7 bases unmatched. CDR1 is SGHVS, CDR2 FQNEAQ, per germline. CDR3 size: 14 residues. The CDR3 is CASSPIAGGIEQYF. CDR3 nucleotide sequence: TGTGCCAGCAGCCCTATAGCGGGAGGAATCGAGCAGTACTTC.

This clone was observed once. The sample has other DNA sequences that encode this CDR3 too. CDR3 nucleotides: TGTGCCAGCAGTTTGGGGGGGTTCAGCAATCAGCCCCAGCATTTT. This gives the protein CASSLGGFSNQPQHF. V and J are TRBV27 and TRBJ1-5, with D possibly matching TRBD1 (5 bases). The germline CDR1 and CDR2 sequences are MNHEY and SMNVEV (reference sequence). V lost 3 bases and J lost 1, with 10 bases in between. CDR3 size: 15 residues.

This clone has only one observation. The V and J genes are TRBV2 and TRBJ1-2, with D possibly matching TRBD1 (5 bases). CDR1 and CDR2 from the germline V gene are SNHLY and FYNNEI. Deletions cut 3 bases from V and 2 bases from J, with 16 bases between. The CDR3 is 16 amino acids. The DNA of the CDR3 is TGTGCCAGCAGTGATTTGGGGCGGGGTTTAAACTATGGCTACACCTTC. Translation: CASSDLGRGLNYGYTF.

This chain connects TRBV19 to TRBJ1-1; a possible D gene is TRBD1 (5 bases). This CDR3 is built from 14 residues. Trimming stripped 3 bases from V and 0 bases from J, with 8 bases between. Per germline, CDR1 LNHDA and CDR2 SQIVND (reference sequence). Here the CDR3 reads CASSMSGVNTEAFF. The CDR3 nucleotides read TGTGCCAGTAGTATGTCGGGGGTGAACACTGAAGCTTTCTTT. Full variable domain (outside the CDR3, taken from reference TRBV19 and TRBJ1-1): DGGITQSPKYLFRKEGQNVTLSCEQNLNHDAMYWYRQDPGQGLRLIYYSQIVNDFQKGDIAEGYSVSREKKESFPLTVTSAQKNPTAFYLCASSMSGVNTEAFFGQGTRLTVV.

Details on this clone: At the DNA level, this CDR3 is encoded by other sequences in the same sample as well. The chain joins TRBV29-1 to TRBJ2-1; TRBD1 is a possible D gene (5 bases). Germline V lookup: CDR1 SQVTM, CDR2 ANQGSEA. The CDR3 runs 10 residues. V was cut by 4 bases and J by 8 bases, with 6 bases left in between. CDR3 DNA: TGCAGCGTTGGGGGCGATGAGCAGTTCTTC. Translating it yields CSVGGDEQFF.

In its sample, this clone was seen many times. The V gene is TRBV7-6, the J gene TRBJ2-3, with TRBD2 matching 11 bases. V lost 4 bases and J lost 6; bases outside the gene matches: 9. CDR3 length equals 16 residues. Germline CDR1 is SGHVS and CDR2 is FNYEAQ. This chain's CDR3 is CASSSLAGVSRDTQYF. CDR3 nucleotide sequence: TGTGCCAGCAGCTCACTAGCGGGGGTCTCCCGTGATACGCAGTATTTT. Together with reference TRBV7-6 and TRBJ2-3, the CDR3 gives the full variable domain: GAGVSQSPRYKVTKRGQDVALRCDPISGHVSLYWYRQALGQGPEFLTYFNYEAQQDKSGLPNDRFSAERPEGSISTLTIQRTEQRDSAMYRCASSSLAGVSRDTQYFGPGTRLTVL.

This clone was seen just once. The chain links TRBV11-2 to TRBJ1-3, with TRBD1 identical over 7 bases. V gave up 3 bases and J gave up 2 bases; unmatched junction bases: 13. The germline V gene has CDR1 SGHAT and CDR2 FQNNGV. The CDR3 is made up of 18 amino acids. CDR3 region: CASSLTGNMGTPGNTIYF. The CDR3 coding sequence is TGTGCCAGCAGCTTGACAGGGAACATGGGGACCCCTGGAAACACCATATATTTT.

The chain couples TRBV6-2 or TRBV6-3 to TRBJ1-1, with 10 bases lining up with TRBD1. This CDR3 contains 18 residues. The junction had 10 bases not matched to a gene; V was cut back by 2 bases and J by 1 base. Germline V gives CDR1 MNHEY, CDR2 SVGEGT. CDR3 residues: CASSYLTGQGFQNTEAFF. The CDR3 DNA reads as TGTGCCAGCAGTTACCTGACGGGACAGGGGTTCCAGAACACTGAAGCTTTCTTT.

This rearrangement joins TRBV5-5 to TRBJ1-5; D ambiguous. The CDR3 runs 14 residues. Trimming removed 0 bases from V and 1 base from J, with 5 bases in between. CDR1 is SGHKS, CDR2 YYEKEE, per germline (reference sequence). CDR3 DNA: TGTGCCAGCAGCTTGGGCGGAAGCAATCAGCCCCAGCATTTT. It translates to CASSLGGSNQPQHF.

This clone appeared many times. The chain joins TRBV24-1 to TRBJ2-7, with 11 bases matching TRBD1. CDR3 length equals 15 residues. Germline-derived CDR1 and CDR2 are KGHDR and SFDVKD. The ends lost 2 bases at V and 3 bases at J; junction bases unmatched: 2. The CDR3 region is CATSDSGTGGYEQYF. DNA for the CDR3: TGTGCCACCAGTGATTCCGGGACAGGGGGCTACGAGCAGTACTTC.